A selection of T cell receptor beta chains follows, all from one sample in a study of response to subunit inactivated influenza vaccine. TCRdb independently ran MiXCR on the RT-PCR reads; one entry per CDR3 protein. The sample has under 550,000 distinct CDR3 sequences, roughly 7.9% seen once. The sequences come from PBMCs from blood, collected around 25 months after vaccination. Receptors originate from a man between 50 and 69 years old who received an inactivated influenza vaccine. CDR3s include the opening cysteine and the closing phenylalanine or tryptophan. D genes are given only for firm matches. Expanded clones get a size class; other rows say once, few or many, or leave the size out.

D gene | J gene | clone size | V gene | CDR3 protein | CDR3 DNA
TRBD2 | TRBJ2-7 | NA | TRBV5-1 | CASSTSSGPLYEQYF | TGCGCCAGCAGCACCTCTAGCGGCCCACTCTACGAGCAGTACTTC
TRBD2 | TRBJ2-1 | NA | TRBV7-8 | CASSFEVFLGRGLAGEQFF | TGTGCCAGCAGCTTCGAAGTATTCTTGGGTCGGGGACTAGCGGGGGAGCAGTTCTTC
NA | TRBJ1-5 | few | TRBV9 | CASSVGAGAQPQHF | TGTGCCAGCAGCGTAGGGGCAGGGGCCCAGCCCCAGCATTTT
NA | TRBJ1-3 | NA | TRBV20-1 | CSASQDGNTIYF | TGCAGTGCTAGCCAGGACGGAAACACCATATATTTT
NA | TRBJ2-2 | few | TRBV5-1 | CASGPGQNTGELFF | TGCGCCAGCGGCCCGGGACAAAACACCGGGGAGCTGTTTTTT
NA | TRBJ2-2 | NA | TRBV18 | CASSPSTAGELFF | TGTGCCAGCTCACCATCGACAGCCGGGGAGCTGTTTTTT
TRBD1 | TRBJ2-7 | few | TRBV2 | CATGGQSYEQYF | TGTGCAACTGGGGGACAGAGCTACGAGCAGTACTTC
NA | TRBJ1-2 | many | TRBV4-2 | CASSQESGGDYGYTF | TGTGCCAGCAGCCAAGAGAGTGGGGGCGACTATGGCTACACCTTC
NA | TRBJ2-3 | NA | TRBV6-2/TRBV6-3 | CASSPLGQFTQYF | TGTGCCAGCAGTCCCCTAGGACAGTTTACGCAGTATTTT
TRBD1 | TRBJ2-3 | many | TRBV20-1 | CSAGDRGKRTDTQYF | TGCAGTGCTGGTGACAGGGGGAAAAGAACAGATACGCAGTATTTT
NA | TRBJ2-3 | few | TRBV20-1 | CSARAGADTQYF | TGCAGTGCTAGAGCTGGCGCAGATACGCAGTATTTT
NA | TRBJ2-3 | NA | TRBV5-1 | CASSSFNRASTDTQYF | TGCGCCAGCAGCTCATTCAACAGAGCTAGCACAGATACGCAGTATTTT
TRBD1 | TRBJ2-3 | NA | TRBV20-1 | CSGGDRVTDTQYF | TGCAGTGGCGGGGACAGGGTCACAGATACGCAGTATTTT
NA | TRBJ2-3 | NA | TRBV30 | CAWNRVAGTDTQYF | TGTGCCTGGAATCGGGTGGCGGGCACAGATACGCAGTATTTT
TRBD1 | TRBJ1-1 | few | TRBV12-3/TRBV12-4 | CASSLDRVRHTEAFF | TGTGCCAGCAGTTTGGACAGGGTGCGCCACACTGAAGCTTTCTTT
NA | TRBJ2-1 | NA | TRBV5-4 | CASSLDILRAEQFF | TGTGCCAGCAGCTTGGATATTCTACGGGCTGAGCAGTTCTTC
TRBD2 | TRBJ2-5 | many | TRBV20-1 | CSAREGSGKVTQYF | TGCAGTGCTAGAGAGGGTAGCGGGAAGGTGACCCAGTACTTC
NA | TRBJ1-1 | few | TRBV12-3/TRBV12-4 | CASSLNNPLTEAFF | TGTGCCAGCAGTTTAAATAATCCCCTAACTGAAGCTTTCTTT
NA | TRBJ2-2 | many | TRBV7-9 | CASRGRDNSSGELFF | TGTGCCAGCAGGGGCAGGGACAATTCCTCCGGGGAGCTGTTTTTT
NA | TRBJ2-1 | few | TRBV5-1 | CASSLGGQGFDEQFF | TGCGCCAGCAGCTTAGGCGGGCAGGGCTTCGATGAGCAGTTCTTC
TRBD1 | TRBJ2-5 | NA | TRBV7-2 | CASSLNRGLETQYF | TGTGCCAGCAGCTTAAACAGGGGGCTTGAGACCCAGTACTTC
TRBD1 | TRBJ1-1 | few | TRBV20-1 | CSASPRGPNTEAFF | TGCAGTGCTAGCCCCAGGGGGCCTAACACTGAAGCTTTCTTT
NA | TRBJ2-1 | NA | TRBV24-1 | CATSDLDTSSYNEQFF | TGTGCCACCAGTGATTTGGACACTAGCTCCTACAATGAGCAGTTCTTC
NA | TRBJ1-1 | few | TRBV9 | CASSVEVLNTEAFF | TGTGCCAGCAGCGTAGAAGTCTTGAACACTGAAGCTTTCTTT
NA | TRBJ2-1 | NA | TRBV28 | CASSPPGGRNNEQFF | TGTGCCAGCAGCCCGCCCGGAGGGCGTAACAATGAGCAGTTCTTC
NA | TRBJ1-5 | few | TRBV19 | CASSRQQGNQPQHF | TGTGCCAGTAGCAGACAGCAGGGGAATCAGCCCCAGCATTTT
NA | TRBJ1-5 | NA | TRBV12-3/TRBV12-4 | CASTLAGGNQPQHF | TGTGCCAGCACTTTGGCAGGGGGCAATCAGCCCCAGCATTTT
TRBD2 | TRBJ2-5 | NA | TRBV20-1 | CSARGGTSGAETQYF | TGCAGTGCTAGGGGGGGGACTAGCGGGGCGGAGACCCAGTACTTC
NA | TRBJ2-3 | NA | TRBV7-9 | CASSTMGGTDTQYF | TGTGCCAGCAGCACCATGGGGGGCACAGATACGCAGTATTTT
NA | TRBJ2-1 | NA | TRBV5-1 | CASRQDLYNEQFF | TGCGCCAGCAGACAGGATCTCTACAATGAGCAGTTCTTC
TRBD1 | TRBJ2-3 | NA | TRBV20-1 | CSASVIVGTGGTDTQYF | TGCAGTGCTAGTGTTATAGTCGGGACAGGGGGCACAGATACGCAGTATTTT
TRBD2 | TRBJ2-1 | NA | TRBV7-2 | CASSLISGGGYNEQFF | TGTGCCAGCAGCTTGATTAGCGGGGGGGGATACAATGAGCAGTTCTTC
NA | TRBJ1-1 | few | TRBV27 | CASSSLAGTEAFF | TGTGCCAGCAGCTCTTTGGCGGGAACTGAAGCTTTCTTT
NA | TRBJ2-3 | NA | TRBV20-1 | CSAKDLDTQYF | TGCAGTGCTAAGGATCTAGATACGCAGTATTTT
NA | TRBJ1-2 | many | TRBV28 | CASRISTLYGYTF | TGTGCCAGCAGGATTTCCACCCTCTATGGCTACACCTTC
NA | TRBJ2-7 | NA | TRBV20-1 | CSARGRQTYEQYF | TGCAGTGCTAGAGGTCGGCAGACCTACGAGCAGTACTTC
NA | TRBJ2-3 | few | TRBV29-1 | CSVETYGRFLTDTQYF | TGCAGCGTTGAGACGTACGGGAGATTTTTGACAGATACGCAGTATTTT
NA | TRBJ1-5 | many | TRBV10-2 | CASSMDIFNQPQHF | TGCGCCAGCAGTATGGACATTTTTAATCAGCCCCAGCATTTT
NA | TRBJ1-5 | few | TRBV12-3/TRBV12-4 | CASSFPGGDQPQHF | TGTGCCAGCAGTTTCCCCGGGGGGGATCAGCCCCAGCATTTT
TRBD2 | TRBJ2-5 | many | TRBV6-1 | CASSELSGGAVETQYF | TGTGCCAGCAGTGAGCTTAGCGGGGGGGCTGTAGAGACCCAGTACTTC
NA | TRBJ1-4 | few | TRBV5-6 | CASSPQGYSNEKLFF | TGTGCCAGCAGCCCCCAGGGGTACTCTAATGAAAAACTGTTTTTT
NA | TRBJ2-1 | many | TRBV6-4 | CASSDSSGEQFF | TGTGCCAGCAGTGACTCTAGCGGTGAGCAGTTCTTC
NA | TRBJ2-7 | few | TRBV19 | CASSPRNLYEQYF | TGTGCCAGTAGCCCCCGGAATCTTTACGAGCAGTACTTC
NA | TRBJ2-1 | many | TRBV7-2 | CASSSPNLYEQFF | TGTGCCAGCAGCTCCCCTAATCTATATGAGCAGTTCTTC
NA | TRBJ2-2 | once | TRBV6-1 | CASRAIRRTNTGELFF | TGTGCCAGCAGAGCGATTCGACGGACGAACACCGGGGAGCTGTTTTTT
NA | TRBJ2-7 | many | TRBV29-1 | CSVRPQMGYEQYF | TGCAGCGTTCGGCCGCAGATGGGCTACGAGCAGTACTTC
TRBD2 | TRBJ2-2 | few | TRBV3-1 | CASSRTSGRGAGELFF | TGTGCCAGCAGCCGGACTAGCGGGAGAGGCGCCGGGGAGCTGTTTTTT
NA | TRBJ2-1 | few | TRBV20-1 | CSASYNLGIGEQFF | TGCAGTGCTAGTTATAACCTAGGGATTGGTGAGCAGTTCTTC
NA | TRBJ1-2 | NA | TRBV7-9 | CASSLGAGHGYTF | TGTGCCAGCAGCTTAGGGGCCGGGCACGGCTACACCTTC
TRBD2 | TRBJ2-7 | few | TRBV11-1 | CASSLRLAGAKYF | TGTGCCAGCAGCTTACGACTAGCGGGGGCTAAGTACTTC
TRBD1 | TRBJ2-6 | few | TRBV7-2 | CASSSGTGGYGANVLTF | TGTGCCAGCAGCTCCGGGACAGGGGGCTATGGGGCCAACGTCCTGACTTTC
TRBD2 | TRBJ2-1 | NA | TRBV10-3 | CATRGGLAGGKGREQFF | TGTGCCACCCGGGGCGGCTTAGCGGGAGGCAAGGGCCGTGAGCAGTTCTTC
NA | TRBJ2-5 | NA | TRBV24-1 | CATDGGLGETQYF | TGTGCCACCGACGGGGGTCTGGGTGAGACCCAGTACTTC